This T cell receptor (beta chain) was sequenced in a study of response to subunit inactivated influenza vaccine. The V end lost 0 bases, the J end lost 3 bases, and 12 bases lay between the germline ends. The V gene's germline CDR1 is SGHRS and CDR2 YFSETQ. The CDR3 contains 15 residues. This clonotype was counted a few times. Each CDR3 protein gets one entry after TCRdb re-called the RT-PCR reads with MiXCR. The sample lists roughly 190,000 distinct CDR3 sequences, 9.5% to 15% occurring once. These data were also reused for a study on T cells expressing NK-cell markers. According to that study: A 5'RACE template switching approach incorporating UMIs was used to make TCR beta cDNA. Sorted CD3+CD56+NKG2C+, CD3+CD56+NKG2C- and CD3+CD56-NKG2C+ T cells provided the TCR beta repertoires. Seven HCMV-seropositive donors and one seronegative donor made up the eight sequenced donors. The authors restricted sorting to alpha-beta TCR T cells with an anti-gamma-delta TCR antibody in several experiments.

The sequenced sample was CD8+ T cells sorted from PBMCs, obtained 12 days after vaccination. The source of this sequence is a man aged 50 or older who received an inactivated influenza vaccine. This chain links TRBV5-1 with TRBJ1-2; D uncertain. The DNA for the CDR3 is TGCGCCAGCAGCTTGGAACCATTCGGAGACTATGGCTACACCTTC. It yields the protein CASSLEPFGDYGYTF.